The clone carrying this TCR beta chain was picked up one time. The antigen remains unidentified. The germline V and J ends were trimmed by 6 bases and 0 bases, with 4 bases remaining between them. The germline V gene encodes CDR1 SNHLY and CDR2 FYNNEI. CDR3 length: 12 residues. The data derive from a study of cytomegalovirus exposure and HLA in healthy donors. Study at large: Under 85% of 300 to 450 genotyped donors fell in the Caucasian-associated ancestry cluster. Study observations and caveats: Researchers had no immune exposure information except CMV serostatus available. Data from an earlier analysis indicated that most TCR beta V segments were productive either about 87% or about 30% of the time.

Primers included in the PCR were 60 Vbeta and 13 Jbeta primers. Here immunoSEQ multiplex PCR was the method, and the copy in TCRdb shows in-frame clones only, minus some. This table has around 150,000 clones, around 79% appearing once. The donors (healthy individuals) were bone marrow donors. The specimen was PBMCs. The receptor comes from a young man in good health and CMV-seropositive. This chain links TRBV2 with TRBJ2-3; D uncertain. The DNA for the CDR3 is TGTGCCAGCAGCACAAGCACAGATACGCAGTATTTT. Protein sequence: CASSTSTDTQYF.